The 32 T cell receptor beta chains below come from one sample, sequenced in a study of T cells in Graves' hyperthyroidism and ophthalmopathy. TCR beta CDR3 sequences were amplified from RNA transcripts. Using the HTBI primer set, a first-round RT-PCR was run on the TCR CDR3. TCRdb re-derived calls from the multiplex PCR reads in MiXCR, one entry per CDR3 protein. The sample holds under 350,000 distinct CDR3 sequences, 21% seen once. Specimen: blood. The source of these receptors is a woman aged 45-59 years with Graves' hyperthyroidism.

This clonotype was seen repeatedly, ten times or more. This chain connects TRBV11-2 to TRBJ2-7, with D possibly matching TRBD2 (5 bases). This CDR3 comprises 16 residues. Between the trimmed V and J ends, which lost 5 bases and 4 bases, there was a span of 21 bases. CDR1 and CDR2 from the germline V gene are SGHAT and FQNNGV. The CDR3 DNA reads TGTGCCAGCAGCCCTCTATCGGACCTAGCAGGTTACGAGCAGTACTTC. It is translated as CASSPLSDLAGYEQYF.

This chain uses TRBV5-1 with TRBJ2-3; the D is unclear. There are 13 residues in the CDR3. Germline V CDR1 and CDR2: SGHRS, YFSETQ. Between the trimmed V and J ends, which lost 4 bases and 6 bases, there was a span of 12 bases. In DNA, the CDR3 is TGCGCCAGCAGCCCTCCGCGACCGGATACGCAGTATTTT. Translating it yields CASSPPRPDTQYF. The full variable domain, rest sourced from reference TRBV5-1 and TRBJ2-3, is KAGVTQTPRYLIKTRGQQVTLSCSPISGHRSVSWYQQTPGQGLQFLFEYFSETQRNKGNFPGRFSGRQFSNSRSEMNVSTLELGDSALYLCASSPPRPDTQYFGPGTRLTVL.

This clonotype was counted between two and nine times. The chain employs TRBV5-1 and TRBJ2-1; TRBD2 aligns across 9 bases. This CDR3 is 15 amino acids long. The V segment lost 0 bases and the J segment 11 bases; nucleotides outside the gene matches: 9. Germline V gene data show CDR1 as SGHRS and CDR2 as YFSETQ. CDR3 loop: CASSLGLAGMGKQFF. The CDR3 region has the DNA TGCGCCAGCAGCTTGGGCCTAGCGGGGATGGGTAAGCAGTTCTTC.

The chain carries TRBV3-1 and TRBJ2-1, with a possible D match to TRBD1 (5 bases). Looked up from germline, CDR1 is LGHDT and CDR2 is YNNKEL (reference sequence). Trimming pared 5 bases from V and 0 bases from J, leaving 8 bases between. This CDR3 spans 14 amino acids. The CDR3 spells CASSVQDSYNEQFF. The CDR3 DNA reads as TGTGCCAGCAGCGTACAGGACTCCTACAATGAGCAGTTCTTC.

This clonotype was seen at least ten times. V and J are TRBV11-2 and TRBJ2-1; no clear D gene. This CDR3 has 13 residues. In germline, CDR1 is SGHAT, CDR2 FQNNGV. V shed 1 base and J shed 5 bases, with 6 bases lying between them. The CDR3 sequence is CASSLGINNEQFF. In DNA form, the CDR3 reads TGTGCCAGCAGCTTAGGCATAAACAATGAGCAGTTCTTC.

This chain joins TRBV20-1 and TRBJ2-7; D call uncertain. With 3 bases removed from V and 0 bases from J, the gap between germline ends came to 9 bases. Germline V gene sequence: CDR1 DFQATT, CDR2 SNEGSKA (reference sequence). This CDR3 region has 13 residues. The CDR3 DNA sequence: TGCAGTGCTAGGGGCAGGAACTCCTACGAGCAGTACTTC. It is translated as CSARGRNSYEQYF.

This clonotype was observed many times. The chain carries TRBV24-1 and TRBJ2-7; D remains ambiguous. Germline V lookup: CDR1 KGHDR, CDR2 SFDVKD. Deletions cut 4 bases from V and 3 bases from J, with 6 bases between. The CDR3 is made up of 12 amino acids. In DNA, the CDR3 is TGTGCCACCAGTGAACAAAGCTACGAGCAGTACTTC. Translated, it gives CATSEQSYEQYF.

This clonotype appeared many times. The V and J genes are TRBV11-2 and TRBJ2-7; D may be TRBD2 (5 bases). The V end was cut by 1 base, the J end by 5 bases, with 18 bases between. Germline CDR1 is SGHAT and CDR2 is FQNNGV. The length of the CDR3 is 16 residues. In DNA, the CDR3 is TGTGCCAGCAGCTTAGGAAAACTACTAGTATCTAACGAGCAGTACTTC. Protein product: CASSLGKLLVSNEQYF.

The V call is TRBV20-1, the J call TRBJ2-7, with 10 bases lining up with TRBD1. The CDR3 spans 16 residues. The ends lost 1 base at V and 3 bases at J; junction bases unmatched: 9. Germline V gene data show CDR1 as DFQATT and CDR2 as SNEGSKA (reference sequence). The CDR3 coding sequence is TGCAGTGCTAGAGGCAACCGGGACAGGGGTCTCTACGAGCAGTACTTC. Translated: CSARGNRDRGLYEQYF.

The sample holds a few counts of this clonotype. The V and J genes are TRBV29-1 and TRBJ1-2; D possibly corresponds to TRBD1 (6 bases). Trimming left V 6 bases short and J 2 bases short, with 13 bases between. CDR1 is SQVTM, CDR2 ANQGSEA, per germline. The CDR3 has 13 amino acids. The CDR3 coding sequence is TGCAGCGTCCCCAGGGGTTCCAACTATGGCTACACCTTC. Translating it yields CSVPRGSNYGYTF.

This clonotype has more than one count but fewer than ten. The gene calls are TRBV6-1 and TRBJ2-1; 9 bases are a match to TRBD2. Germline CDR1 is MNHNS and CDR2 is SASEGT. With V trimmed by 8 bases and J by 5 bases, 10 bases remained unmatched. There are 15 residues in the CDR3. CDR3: CASHKAVAGDNEQFF. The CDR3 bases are TGTGCCAGCCACAAAGCAGTAGCGGGGGACAATGAGCAGTTCTTC.

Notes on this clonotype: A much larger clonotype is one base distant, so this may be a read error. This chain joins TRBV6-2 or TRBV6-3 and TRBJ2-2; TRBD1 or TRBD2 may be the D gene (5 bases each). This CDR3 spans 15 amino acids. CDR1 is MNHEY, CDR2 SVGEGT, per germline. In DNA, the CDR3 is TGTGCCAGCGGTTACTCGGCCAGGGCGGGCGGGGAGCTGTTTTTT. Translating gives CASGYSARAGGELFF.

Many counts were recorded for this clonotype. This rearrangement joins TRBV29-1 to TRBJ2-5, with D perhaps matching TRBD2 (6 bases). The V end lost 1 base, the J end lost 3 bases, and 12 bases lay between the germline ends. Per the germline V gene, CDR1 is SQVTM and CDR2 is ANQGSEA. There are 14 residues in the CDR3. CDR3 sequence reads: CSVEGPGVEETQYF. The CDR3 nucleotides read TGCAGCGTTGAAGGCCCGGGAGTCGAAGAGACCCAGTACTTC. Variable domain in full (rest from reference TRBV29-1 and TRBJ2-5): SAVISQKPSRDICQRGTSLTIQCQVDSQVTMMFWYRQQPGQSLTLIATANQGSEATYESGFVIDKFPISRPNLTFSTLTVSNMSPEDSSIYLCSVEGPGVEETQYFGPGTRLLVL.

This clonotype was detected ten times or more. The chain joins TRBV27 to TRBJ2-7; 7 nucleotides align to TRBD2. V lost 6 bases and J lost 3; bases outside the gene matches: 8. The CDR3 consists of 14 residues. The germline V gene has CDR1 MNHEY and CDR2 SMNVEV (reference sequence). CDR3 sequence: CASRRDYLFYEQYF. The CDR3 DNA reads TGTGCCAGCAGACGGGACTACCTGTTCTACGAGCAGTACTTC.

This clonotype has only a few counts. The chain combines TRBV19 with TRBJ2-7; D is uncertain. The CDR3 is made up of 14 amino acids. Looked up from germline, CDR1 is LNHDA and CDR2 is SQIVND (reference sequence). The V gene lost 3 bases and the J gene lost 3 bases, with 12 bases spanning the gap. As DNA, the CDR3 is TGTGCCAGTAGTATGGATGGCGGATACTACGAGCAGTACTTC. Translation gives CASSMDGGYYEQYF.

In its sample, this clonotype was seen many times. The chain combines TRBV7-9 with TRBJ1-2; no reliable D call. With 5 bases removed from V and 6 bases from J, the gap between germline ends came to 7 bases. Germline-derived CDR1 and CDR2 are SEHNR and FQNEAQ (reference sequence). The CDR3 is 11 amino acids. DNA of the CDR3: TGTGCCAGCAGCGAAGTAGATGGCTACACCTTC. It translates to CASSEVDGYTF.

The DNA for the CDR3 is TGTGCCAGCAAGGGACAGGAGTACCAAGAGACCCAGTACTTC. It translates to CASKGQEYQETQYF. The chain employs TRBV14 and TRBJ2-5; 8 bases agree with TRBD1. Losses at the gene ends were 7 bases for V and 0 bases for J; bases not matched to a gene: 4. The CDR3 is 14 residues long. The germline V gene has CDR1 SGHDN and CDR2 FVKESK.

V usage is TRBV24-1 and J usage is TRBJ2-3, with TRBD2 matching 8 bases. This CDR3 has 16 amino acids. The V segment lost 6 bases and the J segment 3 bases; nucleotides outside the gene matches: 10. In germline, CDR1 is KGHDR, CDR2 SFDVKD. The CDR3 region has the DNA TGTGCCACCAGTTACCATGGCGGGAGGACTACAGATACGCAGTATTTT. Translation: CATSYHGGRTTDTQYF.

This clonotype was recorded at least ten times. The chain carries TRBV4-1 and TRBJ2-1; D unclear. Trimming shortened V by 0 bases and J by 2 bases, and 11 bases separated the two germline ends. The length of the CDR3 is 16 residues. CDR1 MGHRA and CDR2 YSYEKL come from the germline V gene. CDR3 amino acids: CASSQDFPGAYNEQFF. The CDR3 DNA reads TGCGCCAGCAGCCAAGACTTCCCGGGTGCCTACAATGAGCAGTTCTTC.

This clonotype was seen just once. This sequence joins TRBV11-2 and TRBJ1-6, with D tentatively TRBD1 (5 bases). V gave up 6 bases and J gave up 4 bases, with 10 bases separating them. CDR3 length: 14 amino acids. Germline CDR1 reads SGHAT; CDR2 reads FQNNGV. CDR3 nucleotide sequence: TGTGCCAGCAGTTCCAGGGCTTATAATTCACCCCTCCACTTT. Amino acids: CASSSRAYNSPLHF. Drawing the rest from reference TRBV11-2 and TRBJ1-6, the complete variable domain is EAGVAQSPRYKIIEKRQSVAFWCNPISGHATLYWYQQILGQGPKLLIQFQNNGVVDDSQLPKDRFSAERLKGVDSTLKIQPAKLEDSAVYLCASSSRAYNSPLHFGNGTRLTVT.

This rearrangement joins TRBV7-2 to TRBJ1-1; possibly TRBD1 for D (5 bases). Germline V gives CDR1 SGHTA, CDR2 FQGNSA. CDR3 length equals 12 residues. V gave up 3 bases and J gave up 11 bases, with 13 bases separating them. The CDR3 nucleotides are TGTGCCAGCAGCTTTGGGGGAGGGATGGCTTTCTTT. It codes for CASSFGGGMAFF. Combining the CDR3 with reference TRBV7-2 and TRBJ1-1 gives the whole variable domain GAGVSQSPSNKVTEKGKDVELRCDPISGHTALYWYRQSLGQGLEFLIYFQGNSAPDKSGLPSDRFSAERTGGSVSTLTIQRTQQEDSAVYLCASSFGGGMAFFGQGTRLTVV.

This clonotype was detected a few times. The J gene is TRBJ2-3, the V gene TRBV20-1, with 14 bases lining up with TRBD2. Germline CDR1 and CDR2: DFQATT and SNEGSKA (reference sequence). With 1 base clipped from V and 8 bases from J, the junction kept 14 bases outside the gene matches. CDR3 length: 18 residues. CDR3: CSARAKRGLAGVGGTQYF. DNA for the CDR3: TGCAGTGCTAGAGCTAAGAGGGGACTAGCGGGAGTGGGAGGTACGCAGTATTTT.

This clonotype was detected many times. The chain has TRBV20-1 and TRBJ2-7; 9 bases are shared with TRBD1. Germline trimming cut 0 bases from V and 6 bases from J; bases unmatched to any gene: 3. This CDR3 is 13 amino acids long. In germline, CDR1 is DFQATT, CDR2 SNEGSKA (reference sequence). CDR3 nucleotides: TGCAGTGCTAGAGAACAGGGGGCGGGCGAGCAGTACTTC. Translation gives CSAREQGAGEQYF.

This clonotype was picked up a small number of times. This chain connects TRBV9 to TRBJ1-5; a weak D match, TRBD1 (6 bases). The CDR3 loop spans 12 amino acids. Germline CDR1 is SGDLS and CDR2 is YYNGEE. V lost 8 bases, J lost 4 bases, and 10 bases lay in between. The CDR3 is CARTGSNQPQHF. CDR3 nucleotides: TGTGCCAGGACAGGCTCTAATCAGCCCCAGCATTTT.

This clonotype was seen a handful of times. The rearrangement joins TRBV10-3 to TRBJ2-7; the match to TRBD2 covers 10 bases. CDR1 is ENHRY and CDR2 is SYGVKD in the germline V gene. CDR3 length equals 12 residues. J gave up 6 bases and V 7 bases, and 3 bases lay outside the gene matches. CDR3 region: CAINSGRAEQYF. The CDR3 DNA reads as TGTGCCATCAACAGCGGGAGGGCCGAGCAGTACTTC.

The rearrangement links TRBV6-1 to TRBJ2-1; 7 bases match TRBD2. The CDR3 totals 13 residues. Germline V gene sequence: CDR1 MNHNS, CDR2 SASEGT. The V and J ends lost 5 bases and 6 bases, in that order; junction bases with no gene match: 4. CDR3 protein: CASSHSGRNEQFF. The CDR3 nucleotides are TGTGCCAGCAGTCATAGCGGGCGCAATGAGCAGTTCTTC.

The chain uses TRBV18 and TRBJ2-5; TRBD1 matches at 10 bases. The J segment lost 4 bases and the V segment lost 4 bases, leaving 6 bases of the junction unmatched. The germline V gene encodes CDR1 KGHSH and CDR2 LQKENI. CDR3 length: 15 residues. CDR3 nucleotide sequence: TGTGCCAGCTCACAGACGACAGGGGGCAGAGAGACCCAGTACTTC. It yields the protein CASSQTTGGRETQYF.

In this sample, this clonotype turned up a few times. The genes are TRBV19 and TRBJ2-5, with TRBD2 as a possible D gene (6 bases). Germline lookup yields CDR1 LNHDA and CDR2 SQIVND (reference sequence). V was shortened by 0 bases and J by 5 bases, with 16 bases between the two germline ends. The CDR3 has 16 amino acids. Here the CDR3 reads CASSIDGGTPTETQYF. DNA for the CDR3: TGTGCCAGTAGTATAGATGGGGGGACTCCCACGGAGACCCAGTACTTC.

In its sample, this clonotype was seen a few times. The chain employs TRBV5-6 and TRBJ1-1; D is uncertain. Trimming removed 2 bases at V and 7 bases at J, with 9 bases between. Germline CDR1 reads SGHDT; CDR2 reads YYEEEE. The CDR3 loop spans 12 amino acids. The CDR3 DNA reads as TGTGCCAGCAGCTTAACGAATGGTGAAGCTTTCTTT. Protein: CASSLTNGEAFF.

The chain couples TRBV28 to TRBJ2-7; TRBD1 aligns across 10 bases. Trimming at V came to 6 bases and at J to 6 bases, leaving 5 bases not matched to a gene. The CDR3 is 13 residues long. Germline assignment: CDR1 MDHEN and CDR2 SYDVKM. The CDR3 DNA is TGTGCCAGCAGCTGGACAGGGGGGTTCGAGCAGTACTTC. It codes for CASSWTGGFEQYF.

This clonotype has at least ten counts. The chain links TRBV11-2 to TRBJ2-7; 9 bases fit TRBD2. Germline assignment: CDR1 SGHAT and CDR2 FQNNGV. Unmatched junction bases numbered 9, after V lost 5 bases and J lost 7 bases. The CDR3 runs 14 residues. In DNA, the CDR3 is TGTGCCAGCAGCCCTCGCCGGCGGGAGGGTGAGCAGTACTTC. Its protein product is CASSPRRREGEQYF.

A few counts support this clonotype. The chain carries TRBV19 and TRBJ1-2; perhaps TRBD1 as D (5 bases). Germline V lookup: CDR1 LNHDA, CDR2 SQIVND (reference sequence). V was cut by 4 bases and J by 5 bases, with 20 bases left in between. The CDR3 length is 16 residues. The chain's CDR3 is CASSTRGAFSGYGYTF. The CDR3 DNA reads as TGTGCCAGTAGTACCCGAGGGGCATTCTCAGGATATGGCTACACCTTC. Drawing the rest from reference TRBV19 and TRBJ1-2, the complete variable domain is DGGITQSPKYLFRKEGQNVTLSCEQNLNHDAMYWYRQDPGQGLRLIYYSQIVNDFQKGDIAEGYSVSREKKESFPLTVTSAQKNPTAFYLCASSTRGAFSGYGYTFGSGTRLTVV.